Only a few counts were recorded for the clone carrying this T cell receptor (beta chain). As yet, its antigen is unknown. These data are taken from a study of human T cells and chemical hapten exposure. Study summary: Diagnoses of alopecia areata, totalis or universalis occurred in mostly female patients. The study, taken as a whole, reports: Once DPC sensitization occurred, TCRs above 1 in 1000 frequency showed no change.

Documented time point: pre-sensitization, week 0. Treatment: therapeutic diphenylcyclopropenone sensitization with weekly scalp DPC. V dropped 7 bases and J dropped 6 bases, with 12 bases sitting between them. CDR1 MNHNY and CDR2 SVGAGI come from the germline V gene (reference sequence). This CDR3 is built from 12 residues. TCRdb re-derived calls from the RACE reads in MiXCR, one entry per CDR3 protein. The repertoire includes under 300,000 distinct CDR3 sequences, roughly 7.4% of them detected once, and 1.2% sits in the top ten. The material sequenced was whole blood, taken in connection with sensitization to the hapten diphenylcyclopropenone (DPC). V is TRBV6-6 and J is TRBJ1-1; D is uncertain. The source of this sequence is a young man with alopecia areata. Some clones in this sample may be carry-over from other donors' samples. The CDR3 spells CASKKREAEAFF. CDR3 sequence (DNA): TGTGCCAGCAAGAAGAGGGAGGCTGAAGCTTTCTTT.